The T cell receptor (beta chain) under discussion was sequenced for a study of cytomegalovirus exposure and HLA in healthy donors. Profiled with immunoSEQ multiplex PCR; TCRdb holds only in-frame clones, not every one. The sample includes hundreds of thousands of clones, approximately 84% of them seen just once. Deletions cut 0 bases from V and 1 base from J, with 8 bases between. This CDR3 contains 15 residues. Per the germline V gene, CDR1 is SGHRS and CDR2 is YFSETQ. Notes on the study in general: The tendency of first-cohort TCR clusters to co-occur in the 120 or so validation repertoires emerged from a later analysis. Cytomegalovirus association was assigned to approximately 160 TCR beta chains. The study found most TCR sequences rare, yet found some public TCRs in many donors.

About this clone itself: Its antigen is as yet unknown.

The donors were part of the validation cohort of 120 subjects. That cohort was separate from the first cohort, which comprised several hundred subjects. The source material was PBMCs. This sequence originates from a man aged 18 to 29 in good health and CMV-seropositive. The chain links TRBV5-1 to TRBJ1-3; D not resolved. The CDR3 nucleotides read TGCGCCAGCAGCTTGGGGTCGGGGTCTGGAAACACCATATATTTT. This codes for CASSLGSGSGNTIYF.